The 8 T cell receptor beta chains reported below all come from one sample, sequenced in a study of CD4+ T cells in melanoma. TCRdb keeps only in-frame clones here, not all; method: immunoSEQ multiplex PCR. Of 13,000 to 15,000 clones in the sample, roughly 72% were seen once. The sequencing sample was made of cells from a culture (not recorded whether cultured in vitro). All receptors come from a human donor with melanoma.

This clone was detected a few times. The V and J genes are TRBV5-1 and TRBJ2-2; D perhaps matches TRBD2 (5 bases). V was pared by 1 base and J by 4 bases, with 11 bases between. This CDR3 contains 15 residues. The germline CDR1 and CDR2 sequences are SGHRS and YFSETQ. The DNA of the CDR3 is TGCGCCAGCAGCTTGATAGAAGCGGTCACCGGGGAGCTGTTTTTT. Encoded protein: CASSLIEAVTGELFF.

The V gene is TRBV2, the J gene TRBJ2-7; D remains unclear. Germline lookup yields CDR1 SNHLY and CDR2 FYNNEI. CDR3 length equals 11 residues. V shed 11 bases and J shed 4 bases, with 12 bases lying between them. The CDR3 sequence is CASQKVYEQYF. The CDR3 region has the DNA TGTGCCTCCCAAAAGGTTTACGAGCAGTACTTC.

By share, this clone counts as medium-sized. The chain couples TRBV13 to TRBJ2-7; a weak D match, TRBD1 (6 bases). This CDR3 contains 15 residues. Trimming pared 4 bases from V and 3 bases from J, leaving 16 bases between. Germline CDR1 PRHDT, CDR2 FYEKMQ (reference sequence). The CDR3 sequence is CASSYYTGQHYEQYF. The CDR3 region has the DNA TGTGCCAGCAGCTACTACACGGGACAACACTACGAGCAGTACTTC.

The chain carries TRBV2 and TRBJ1-4; D possibly corresponds to TRBD1 (5 bases). From germline, CDR1 is SNHLY and CDR2 FYNNEI. The V and J ends lost 6 bases and 4 bases respectively, with 18 bases between them. The CDR3 consists of 16 residues. Here the CDR3 DNA reads TGTGCCAGCAGCGGGGGTAACTTGCAGGGTAATGAAAAACTGTTTTTT. Protein sequence: CASSGGNLQGNEKLFF.

This clone was detected only a few times. CDR3 amino acids: CASSVGGRPTDTQYF. The CDR3 coding sequence is TGTGCCAGCAGCGTAGGGGGACGGCCCACAGATACGCAGTATTTT. The chain uses TRBV9 and TRBJ2-3; D possibly uses TRBD1 or TRBD2 (5 bases each). CDR1 and CDR2 (germline): SGDLS, YYNGEE. V was trimmed by 0 bases and J by 2 bases, leaving 10 bases between them. The CDR3 runs to 15 residues.

V gene TRBV5-1 combines with J gene TRBJ2-1; the match to TRBD2 covers 10 bases. Germline V gene data show CDR1 as SGHRS and CDR2 as YFSETQ. The CDR3 covers 16 residues. V lost 3 bases and J lost 9; bases outside the gene matches: 12. CDR3 amino acids: CASSSREAGGSSEQFF. Here the CDR3 DNA reads TGCGCCAGCAGCTCAAGGGAAGCGGGGGGGAGCAGTGAGCAGTTCTTC.

The V call is TRBV5-4, the J call TRBJ2-2, with D maybe TRBD2 (7 bases). V was clipped by 2 bases and J by 7 bases, with 21 bases between them. Germline assignment: CDR1 SGHNT and CDR2 YYREEE (reference sequence). CDR3 length: 17 amino acids. CDR3 sequence (DNA): TGTGCCAGCAGCTTTCAGAGGTGGGGGGGCCCGGACGGGGAGCTGTTTTTT. Amino acid sequence: CASSFQRWGGPDGELFF.

The chain employs TRBV21-1 and TRBJ1-5. TRBV21-1 is listed as a pseudogene. There are 16 residues in the CDR3. The CDR3: CASSNKGRASNQPQHF. DNA for the CDR3: TGTGCCAGCAGCAACAAGGGGAGGGCGAGCAATCAGCCCCAGCATTTT.